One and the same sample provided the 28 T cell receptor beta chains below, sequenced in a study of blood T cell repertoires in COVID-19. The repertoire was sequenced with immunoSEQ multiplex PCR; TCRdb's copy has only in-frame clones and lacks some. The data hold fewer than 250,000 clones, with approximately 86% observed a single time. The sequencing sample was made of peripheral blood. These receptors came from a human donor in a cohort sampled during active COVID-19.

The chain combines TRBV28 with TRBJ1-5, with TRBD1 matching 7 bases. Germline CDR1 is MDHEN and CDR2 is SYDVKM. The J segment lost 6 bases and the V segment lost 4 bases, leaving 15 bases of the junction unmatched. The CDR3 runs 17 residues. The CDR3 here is CASSSRTGRSSGQPQHF. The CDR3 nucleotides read TGTGCCAGCAGTTCGAGGACAGGACGGAGTTCAGGTCAGCCCCAGCATTTT. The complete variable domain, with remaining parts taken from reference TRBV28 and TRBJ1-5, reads DVKVTQSSRYLVKRTGEKVFLECVQDMDHENMFWYRQDPGLGLRLIYFSYDVKMKEKGDIPEGYSVSREKKERFSLILESASTNQTSMYLCASSSRTGRSSGQPQHFGDGTRLSIL.

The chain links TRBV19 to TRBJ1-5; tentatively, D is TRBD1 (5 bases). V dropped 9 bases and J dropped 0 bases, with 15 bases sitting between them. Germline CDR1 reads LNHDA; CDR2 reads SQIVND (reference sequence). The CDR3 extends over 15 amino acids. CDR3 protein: CASLARADSNQPQHF. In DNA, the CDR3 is TGTGCCAGCCTCGCCAGGGCCGATAGCAATCAGCCCCAGCATTTT.

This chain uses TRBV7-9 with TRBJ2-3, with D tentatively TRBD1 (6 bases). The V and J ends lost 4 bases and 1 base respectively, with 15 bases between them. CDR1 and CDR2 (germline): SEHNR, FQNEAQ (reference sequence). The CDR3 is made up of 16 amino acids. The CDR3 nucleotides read TGTGCCAGCAGCTCACAGGGACAATCGGGCACAGATACGCAGTATTTT. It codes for CASSSQGQSGTDTQYF.

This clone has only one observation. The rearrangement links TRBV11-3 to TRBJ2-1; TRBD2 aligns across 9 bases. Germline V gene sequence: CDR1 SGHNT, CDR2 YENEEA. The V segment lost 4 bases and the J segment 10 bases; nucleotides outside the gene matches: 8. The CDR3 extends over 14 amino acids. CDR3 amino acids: CASSSGLAGSEQFF. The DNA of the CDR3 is TGTGCCAGCAGCTCGGGGCTAGCGGGGTCGGAGCAGTTCTTC.

The CDR3 nucleotides read TGTGCCTGGGGGATAACAGGAAACTATGGCTACACCTTC. It is translated as CAWGITGNYGYTF. V and J are TRBV30 and TRBJ1-2; TRBD1 might be the D (5 bases). There are 13 residues in the CDR3. Per germline, CDR1 GTSNPN and CDR2 SVGIG (reference sequence). With 5 bases removed from V and 2 bases from J, the gap between germline ends came to 12 bases. Looking up the rest from reference TRBV30 and TRBJ1-2 gives the full variable domain: SQTIHQWPATLVQPVGSPLSLECTVEGTSNPNLYWYRQAAGRGLQLLFYSVGIGQISSEVPQNLSASRPQDRQFILSSKKLLLSDSGFYLCAWGITGNYGYTFGSGTRLTVV.

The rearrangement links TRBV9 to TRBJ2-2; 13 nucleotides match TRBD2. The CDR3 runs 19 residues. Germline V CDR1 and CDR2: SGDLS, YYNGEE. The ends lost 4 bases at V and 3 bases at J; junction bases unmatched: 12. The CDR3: CASSPRTSGRVGDTGELFF. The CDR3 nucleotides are TGTGCCAGCAGCCCACGGACTAGCGGGAGAGTTGGGGACACCGGGGAGCTGTTTTTT.

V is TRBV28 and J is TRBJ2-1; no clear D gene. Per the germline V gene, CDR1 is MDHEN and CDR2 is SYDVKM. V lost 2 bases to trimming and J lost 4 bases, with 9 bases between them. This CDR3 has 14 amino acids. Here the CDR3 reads CASSLVQKYNEQFF. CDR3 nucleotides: TGTGCCAGCAGTTTAGTCCAGAAATACAATGAGCAGTTCTTC.

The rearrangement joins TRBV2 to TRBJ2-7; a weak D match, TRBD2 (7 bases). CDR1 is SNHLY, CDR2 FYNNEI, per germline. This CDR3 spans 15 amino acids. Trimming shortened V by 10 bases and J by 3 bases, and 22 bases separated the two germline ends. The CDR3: CATGWGGWGGYEQYF. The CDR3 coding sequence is TGTGCCACCGGTTGGGGGGGCTGGGGGGGCTACGAGCAGTACTTC.

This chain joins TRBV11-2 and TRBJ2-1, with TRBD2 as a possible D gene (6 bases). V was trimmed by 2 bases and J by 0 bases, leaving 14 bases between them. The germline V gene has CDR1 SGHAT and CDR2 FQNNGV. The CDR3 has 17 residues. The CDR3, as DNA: TGTGCCAGCAGCTTATCGTCCCTAGCGAGCTCCTACAATGAGCAGTTCTTC. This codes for CASSLSSLASSYNEQFF. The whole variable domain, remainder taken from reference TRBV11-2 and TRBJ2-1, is EAGVAQSPRYKIIEKRQSVAFWCNPISGHATLYWYQQILGQGPKLLIQFQNNGVVDDSQLPKDRFSAERLKGVDSTLKIQPAKLEDSAVYLCASSLSSLASSYNEQFFGPGTRLTVL.

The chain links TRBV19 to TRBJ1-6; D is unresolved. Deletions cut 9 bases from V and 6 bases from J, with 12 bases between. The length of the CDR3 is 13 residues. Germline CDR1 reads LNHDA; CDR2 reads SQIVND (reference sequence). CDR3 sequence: CASQIGGNSPLHF. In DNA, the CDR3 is TGTGCCAGCCAGATTGGAGGTAATTCACCCCTCCACTTT.

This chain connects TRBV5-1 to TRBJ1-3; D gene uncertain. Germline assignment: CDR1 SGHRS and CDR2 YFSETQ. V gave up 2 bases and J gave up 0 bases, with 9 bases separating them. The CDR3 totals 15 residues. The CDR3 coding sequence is TGCGCCAGCAGCTTTGGGCATCGCTCTGGAAACACCATATATTTT. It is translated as CASSFGHRSGNTIYF.

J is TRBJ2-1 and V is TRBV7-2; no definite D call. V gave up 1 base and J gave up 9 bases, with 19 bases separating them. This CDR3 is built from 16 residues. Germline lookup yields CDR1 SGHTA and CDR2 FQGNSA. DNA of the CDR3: TGTGCCAGCAGCTTAGAACCCTCCCGGAGTGGTAGTGAGCAGTTCTTC. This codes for CASSLEPSRSGSEQFF.

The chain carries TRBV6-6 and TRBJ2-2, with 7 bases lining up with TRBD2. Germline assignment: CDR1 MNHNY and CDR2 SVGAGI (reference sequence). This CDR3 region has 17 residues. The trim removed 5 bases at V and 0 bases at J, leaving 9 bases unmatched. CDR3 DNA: TGTGCCAGCAGTCATCCGGGCGGGGGATCGAACACCGGGGAGCTGTTTTTT. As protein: CASSHPGGGSNTGELFF.

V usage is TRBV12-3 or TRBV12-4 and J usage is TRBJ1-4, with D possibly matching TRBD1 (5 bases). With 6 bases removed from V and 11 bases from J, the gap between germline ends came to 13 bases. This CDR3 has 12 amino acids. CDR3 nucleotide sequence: TGTGCCAGCAGCCCGAGGGAGGGGAAACTGTTTTTT. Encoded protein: CASSPREGKLFF.

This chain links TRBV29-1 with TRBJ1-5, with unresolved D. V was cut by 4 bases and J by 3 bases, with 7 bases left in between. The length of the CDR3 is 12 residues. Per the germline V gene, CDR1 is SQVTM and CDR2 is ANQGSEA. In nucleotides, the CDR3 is TGCAGCGTTGGACACCCCAATCAGCCCCAGCATTTT. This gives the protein CSVGHPNQPQHF.

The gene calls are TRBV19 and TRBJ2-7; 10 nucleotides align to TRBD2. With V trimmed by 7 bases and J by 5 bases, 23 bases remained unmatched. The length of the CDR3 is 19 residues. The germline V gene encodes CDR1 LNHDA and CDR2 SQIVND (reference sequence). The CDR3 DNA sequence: TGTGCCAGTAAAGGTGGGAGGGGACACCCCTGGCTAGCGGGGGACGAGCAGTACTTC. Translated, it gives CASKGGRGHPWLAGDEQYF.

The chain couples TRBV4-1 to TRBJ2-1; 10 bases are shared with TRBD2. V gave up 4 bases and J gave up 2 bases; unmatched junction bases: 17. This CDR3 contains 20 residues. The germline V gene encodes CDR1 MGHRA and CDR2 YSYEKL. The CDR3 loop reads CASSLPSGAGGFGAYNEQFF. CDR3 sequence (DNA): TGCGCCAGCAGCCTTCCGAGTGGAGCGGGAGGGTTTGGGGCCTACAATGAGCAGTTCTTC.

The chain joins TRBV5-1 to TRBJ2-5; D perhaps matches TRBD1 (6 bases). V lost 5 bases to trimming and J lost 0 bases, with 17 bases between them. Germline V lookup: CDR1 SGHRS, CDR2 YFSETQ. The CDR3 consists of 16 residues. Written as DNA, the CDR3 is TGCGCCAGCAGTACAGGGTCTGCGGCATACCAAGAGACCCAGTACTTC. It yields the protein CASSTGSAAYQETQYF.

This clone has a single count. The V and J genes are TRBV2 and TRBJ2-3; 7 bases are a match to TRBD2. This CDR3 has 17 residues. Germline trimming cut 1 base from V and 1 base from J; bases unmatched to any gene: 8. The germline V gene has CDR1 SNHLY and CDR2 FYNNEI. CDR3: CASSEGGRESRTDTQYF. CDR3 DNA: TGTGCCAGCAGTGAAGGAGGGCGGGAGTCCCGCACAGATACGCAGTATTTT.

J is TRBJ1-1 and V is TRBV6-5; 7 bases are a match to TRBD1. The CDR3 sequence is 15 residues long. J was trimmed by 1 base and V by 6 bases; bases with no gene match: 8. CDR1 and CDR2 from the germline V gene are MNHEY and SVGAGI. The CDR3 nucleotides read TGTGCCAGCAGCCCCCCGGGACAGAGGAACACTGAAGCTTTCTTT. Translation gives CASSPPGQRNTEAFF.

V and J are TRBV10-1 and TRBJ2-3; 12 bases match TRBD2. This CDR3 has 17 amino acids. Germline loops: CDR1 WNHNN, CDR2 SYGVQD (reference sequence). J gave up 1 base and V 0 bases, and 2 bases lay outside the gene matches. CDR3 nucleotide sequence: TGCGCCAGCAGTGAGTCGACTAGCGGGGGCCGCACAGATACGCAGTATTTT. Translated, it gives CASSESTSGGRTDTQYF.

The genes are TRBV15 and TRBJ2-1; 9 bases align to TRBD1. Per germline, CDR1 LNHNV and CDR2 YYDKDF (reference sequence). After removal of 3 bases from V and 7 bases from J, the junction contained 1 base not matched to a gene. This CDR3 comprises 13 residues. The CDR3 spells CATSRDRGNEQFF. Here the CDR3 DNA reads TGTGCCACCAGCAGGGACAGGGGAAATGAGCAGTTCTTC.

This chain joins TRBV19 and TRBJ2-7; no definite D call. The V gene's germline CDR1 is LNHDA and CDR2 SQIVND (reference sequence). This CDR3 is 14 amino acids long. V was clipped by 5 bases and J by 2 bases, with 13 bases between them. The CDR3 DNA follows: TGTGCCAGTAGTGGAGTAGGCGGTCCCTACGAGCAGTACTTC. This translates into CASSGVGGPYEQYF.

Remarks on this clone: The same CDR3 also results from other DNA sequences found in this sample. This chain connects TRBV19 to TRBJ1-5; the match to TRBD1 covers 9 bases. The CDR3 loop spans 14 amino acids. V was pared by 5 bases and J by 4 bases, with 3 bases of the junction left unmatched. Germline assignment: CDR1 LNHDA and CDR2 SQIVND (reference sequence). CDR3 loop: CASSSTGGNQPQHF. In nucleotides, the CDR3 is TGTGCCAGTAGTTCGACAGGGGGAAATCAGCCCCAGCATTTT.

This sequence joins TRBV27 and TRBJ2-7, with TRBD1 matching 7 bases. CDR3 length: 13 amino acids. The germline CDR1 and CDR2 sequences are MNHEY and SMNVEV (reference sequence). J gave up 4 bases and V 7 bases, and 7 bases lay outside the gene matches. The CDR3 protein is CASMRQGKYEQYF. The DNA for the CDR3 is TGTGCCAGCATGAGACAGGGAAAGTACGAGCAGTACTTC.

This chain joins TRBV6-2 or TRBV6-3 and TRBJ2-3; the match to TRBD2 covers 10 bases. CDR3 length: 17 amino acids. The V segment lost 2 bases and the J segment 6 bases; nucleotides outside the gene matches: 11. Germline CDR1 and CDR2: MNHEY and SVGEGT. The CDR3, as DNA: TGTGCCAGCAGTTACCCGATTGGAGCGGGGGGGAGGGATACGCAGTATTTT. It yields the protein CASSYPIGAGGRDTQYF.

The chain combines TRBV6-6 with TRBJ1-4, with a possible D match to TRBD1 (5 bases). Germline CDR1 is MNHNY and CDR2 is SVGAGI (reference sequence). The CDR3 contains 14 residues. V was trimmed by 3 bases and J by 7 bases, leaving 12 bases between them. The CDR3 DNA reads TGTGCCAGCAGTTATCAGGGTCAGGGTGAAAAACTGTTTTTT. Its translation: CASSYQGQGEKLFF.

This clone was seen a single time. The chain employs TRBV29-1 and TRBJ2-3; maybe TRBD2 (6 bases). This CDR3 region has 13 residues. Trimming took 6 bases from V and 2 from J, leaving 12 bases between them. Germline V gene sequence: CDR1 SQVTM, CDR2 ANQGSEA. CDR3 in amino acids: CSVVGGYTDTQYF. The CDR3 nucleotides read TGCAGCGTCGTGGGGGGTTACACAGATACGCAGTATTTT.